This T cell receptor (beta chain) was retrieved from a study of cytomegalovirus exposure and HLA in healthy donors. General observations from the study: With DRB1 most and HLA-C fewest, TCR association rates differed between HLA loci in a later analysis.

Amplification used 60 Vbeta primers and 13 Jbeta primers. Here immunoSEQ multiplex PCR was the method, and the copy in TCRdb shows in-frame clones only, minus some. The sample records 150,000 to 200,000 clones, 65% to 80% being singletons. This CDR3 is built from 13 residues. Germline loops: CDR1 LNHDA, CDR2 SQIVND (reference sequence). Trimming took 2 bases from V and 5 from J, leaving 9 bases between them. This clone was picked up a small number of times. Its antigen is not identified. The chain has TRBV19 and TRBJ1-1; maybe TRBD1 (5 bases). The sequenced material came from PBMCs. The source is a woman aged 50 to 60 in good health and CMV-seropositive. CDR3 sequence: CASSIRGGTEAFF. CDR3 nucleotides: TGTGCCAGTAGTATAAGGGGCGGAACTGAAGCTTTCTTT.